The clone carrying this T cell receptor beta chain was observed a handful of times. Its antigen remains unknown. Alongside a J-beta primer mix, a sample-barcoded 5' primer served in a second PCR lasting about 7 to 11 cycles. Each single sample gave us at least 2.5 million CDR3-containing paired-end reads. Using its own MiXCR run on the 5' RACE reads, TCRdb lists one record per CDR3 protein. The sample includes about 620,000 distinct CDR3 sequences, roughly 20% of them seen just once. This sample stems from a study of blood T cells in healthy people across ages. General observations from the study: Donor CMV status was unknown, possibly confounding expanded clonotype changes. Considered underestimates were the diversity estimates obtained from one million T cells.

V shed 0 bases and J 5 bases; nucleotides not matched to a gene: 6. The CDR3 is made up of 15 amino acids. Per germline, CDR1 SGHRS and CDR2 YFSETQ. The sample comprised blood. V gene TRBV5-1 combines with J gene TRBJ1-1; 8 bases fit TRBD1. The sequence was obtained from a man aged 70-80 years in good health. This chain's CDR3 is CASSLDTGGRTEAFF. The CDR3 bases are TGCGCCAGCAGCTTGGACACAGGGGGAAGGACTGAAGCTTTCTTT.